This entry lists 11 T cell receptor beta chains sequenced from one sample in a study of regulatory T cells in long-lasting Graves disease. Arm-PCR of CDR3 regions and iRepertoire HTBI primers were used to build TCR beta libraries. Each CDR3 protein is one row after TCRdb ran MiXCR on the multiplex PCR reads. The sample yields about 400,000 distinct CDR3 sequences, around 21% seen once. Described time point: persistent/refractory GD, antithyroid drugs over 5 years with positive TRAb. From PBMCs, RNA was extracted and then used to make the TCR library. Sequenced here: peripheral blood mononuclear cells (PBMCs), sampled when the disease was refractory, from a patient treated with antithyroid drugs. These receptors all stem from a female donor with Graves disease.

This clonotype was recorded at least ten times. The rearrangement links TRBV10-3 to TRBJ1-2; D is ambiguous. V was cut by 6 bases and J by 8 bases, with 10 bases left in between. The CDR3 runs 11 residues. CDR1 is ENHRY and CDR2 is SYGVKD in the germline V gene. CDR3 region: CAIRARRGYTF. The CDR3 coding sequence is TGTGCCATCAGGGCGCGTCGGGGCTACACCTTC.

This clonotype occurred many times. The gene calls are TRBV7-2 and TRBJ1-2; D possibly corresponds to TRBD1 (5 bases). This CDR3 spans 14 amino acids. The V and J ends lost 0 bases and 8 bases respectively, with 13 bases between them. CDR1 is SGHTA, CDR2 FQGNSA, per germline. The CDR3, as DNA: TGTGCCAGCAGCTTAGCTGCGGGACCAAGGGGCTACACCTTC. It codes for CASSLAAGPRGYTF.

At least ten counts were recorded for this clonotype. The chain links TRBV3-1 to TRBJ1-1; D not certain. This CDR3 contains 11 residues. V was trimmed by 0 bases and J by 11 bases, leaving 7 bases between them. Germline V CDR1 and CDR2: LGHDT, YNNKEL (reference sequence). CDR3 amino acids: CASSQEFEAFF. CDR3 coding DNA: TGTGCCAGCAGCCAAGAATTCGAGGCTTTCTTT.

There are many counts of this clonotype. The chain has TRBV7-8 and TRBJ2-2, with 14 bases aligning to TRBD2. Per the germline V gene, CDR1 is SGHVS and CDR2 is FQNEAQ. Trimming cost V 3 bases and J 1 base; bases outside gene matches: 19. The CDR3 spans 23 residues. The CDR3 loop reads CASSFIRLHRPGTSGGNTGELFF. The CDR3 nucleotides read TGTGCCAGCAGCTTTATCCGGCTGCACAGGCCCGGGACTAGCGGGGGGAACACCGGGGAGCTGTTTTTT. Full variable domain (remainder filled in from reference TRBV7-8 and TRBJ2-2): GAGVSQSPRYKVAKRGQDVALRCDPISGHVSLFWYQQALGQGPEFLTYFQNEAQLDKSGLPSDRFFAERPEGSVSTLKIQRTQQEDSAVYLCASSFIRLHRPGTSGGNTGELFFGEGSRLTVL.

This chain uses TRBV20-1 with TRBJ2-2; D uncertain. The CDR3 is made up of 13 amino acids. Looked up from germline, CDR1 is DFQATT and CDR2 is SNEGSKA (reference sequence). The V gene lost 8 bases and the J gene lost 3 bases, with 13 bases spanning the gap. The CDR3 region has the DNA TGCAGTTCGAATCACCCTTACACCGGGGAGCTGTTTTTT. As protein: CSSNHPYTGELFF.

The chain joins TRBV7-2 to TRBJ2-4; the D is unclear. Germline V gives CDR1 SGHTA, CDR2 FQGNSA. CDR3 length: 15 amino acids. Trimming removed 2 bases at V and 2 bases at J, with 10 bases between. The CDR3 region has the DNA TGTGCCAGCAGCTTAACGCAGGACCCCAAAAACATTCAGTACTTC. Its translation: CASSLTQDPKNIQYF.

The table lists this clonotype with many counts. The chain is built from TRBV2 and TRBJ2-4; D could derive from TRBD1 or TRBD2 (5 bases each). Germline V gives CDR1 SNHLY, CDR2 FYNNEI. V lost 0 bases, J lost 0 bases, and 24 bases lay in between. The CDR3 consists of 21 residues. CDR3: CASSEAQVGTVMTLAKNIQYF. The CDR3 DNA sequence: TGTGCCAGCAGTGAAGCCCAAGTAGGGACCGTAATGACCCTAGCCAAAAACATTCAGTACTTC.

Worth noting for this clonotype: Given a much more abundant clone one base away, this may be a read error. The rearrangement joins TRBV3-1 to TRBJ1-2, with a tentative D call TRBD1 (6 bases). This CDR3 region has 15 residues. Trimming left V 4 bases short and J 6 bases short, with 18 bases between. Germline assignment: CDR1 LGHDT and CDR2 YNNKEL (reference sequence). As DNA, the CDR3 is TGTGCCAGCAGCCGTAAGGGTGGGGGCTGGGATGGCTACACCTTC. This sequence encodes CASSRKGGGWDGYTF.

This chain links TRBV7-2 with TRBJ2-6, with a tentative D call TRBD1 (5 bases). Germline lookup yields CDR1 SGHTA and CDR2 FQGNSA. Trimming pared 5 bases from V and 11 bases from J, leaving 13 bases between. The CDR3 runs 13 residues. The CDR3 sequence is CASSPEGVDVLTF. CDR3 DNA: TGTGCCAGCAGCCCGGAAGGGGTAGACGTCCTGACTTTC.

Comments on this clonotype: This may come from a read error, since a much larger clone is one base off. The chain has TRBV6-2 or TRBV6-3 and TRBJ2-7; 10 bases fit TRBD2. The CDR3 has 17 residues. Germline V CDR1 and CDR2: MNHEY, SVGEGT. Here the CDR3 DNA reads TGTGTCAGCAGTGAACCGCCGCTAGCGGGAGAGTTGTACGAGCAGTACTTC. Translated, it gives CVSSEPPLAGELYEQYF.

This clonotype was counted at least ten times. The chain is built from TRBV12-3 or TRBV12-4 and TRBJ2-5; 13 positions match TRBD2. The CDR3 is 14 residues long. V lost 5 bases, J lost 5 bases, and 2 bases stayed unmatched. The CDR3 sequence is CASSGLAGAETQYF. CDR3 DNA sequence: TGTGCCAGCAGTGGACTAGCGGGAGCGGAGACCCAGTACTTC.